The T cell receptor (beta chain) described here comes from a study of neurological immune-mediated disorders. Findings and caveats of the study: Multiple sclerosis was found to have the least TCR clonal expansion, below healthy controls, and HTLV-1-associated myelopathy the most. When repertoires were grouped phylogenetically, those of 18 of 34 multiple sclerosis patients fell into one related-CDR3 cluster, a possible signature.

The CDR3 contains 15 residues. V dropped 0 bases and J dropped 8 bases, with 13 bases sitting between them. Germline lookup yields CDR1 LNHNV and CDR2 YYDKDF (reference sequence). The cDNA was synthesized by means of template-switch 5'RACE, which was carried out with 10-nucleotide random UMIs. TCRdb ran MiXCR on the 5' RACE reads and lists one entry per CDR3 protein. The sample consists of 55,000 to 65,000 distinct CDR3 sequences, around 3.8% of them appearing once. This clonotype was seen many times. Its target is unknown. The chain links TRBV15 to TRBJ1-4; D uncertain. The receptor comes from a woman aged 50 to 65 with multiple sclerosis. Sequenced sample: PBMCs. The CDR3 protein is CATSRDGDGREKLFF. In DNA, the CDR3 is TGTGCCACCAGCAGAGACGGAGACGGGCGGGAAAAACTGTTTTTT.